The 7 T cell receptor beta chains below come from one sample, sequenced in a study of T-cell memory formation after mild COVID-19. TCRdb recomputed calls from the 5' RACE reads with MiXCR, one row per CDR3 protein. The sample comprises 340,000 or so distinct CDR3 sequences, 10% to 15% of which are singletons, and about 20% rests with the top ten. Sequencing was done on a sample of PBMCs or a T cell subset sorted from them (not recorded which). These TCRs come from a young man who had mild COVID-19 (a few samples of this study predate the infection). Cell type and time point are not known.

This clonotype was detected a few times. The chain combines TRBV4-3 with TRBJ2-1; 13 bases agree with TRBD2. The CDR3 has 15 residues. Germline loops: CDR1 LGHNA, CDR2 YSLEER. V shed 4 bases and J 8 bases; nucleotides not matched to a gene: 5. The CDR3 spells CASSRTSGGVHEQFF. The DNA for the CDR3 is TGCGCCAGCAGCCGAACTAGCGGGGGGGTCCATGAGCAGTTCTTC.

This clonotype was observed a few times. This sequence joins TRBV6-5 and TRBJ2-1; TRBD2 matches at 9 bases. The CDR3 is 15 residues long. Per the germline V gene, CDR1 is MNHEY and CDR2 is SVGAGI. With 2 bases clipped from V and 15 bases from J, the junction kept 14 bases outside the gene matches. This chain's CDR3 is CASSYRESGGYNLFF. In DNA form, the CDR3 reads TGTGCCAGCAGTTACCGAGAAAGCGGGGGGTACAATCTGTTCTTC.

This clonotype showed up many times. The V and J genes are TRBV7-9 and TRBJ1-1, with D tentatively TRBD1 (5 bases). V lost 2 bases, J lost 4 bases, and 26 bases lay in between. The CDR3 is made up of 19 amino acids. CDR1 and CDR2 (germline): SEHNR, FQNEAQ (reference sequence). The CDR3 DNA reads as TGTGCCAGCAGCTTATTGGTTTGGGCAGGGAAAACGATTCGCACTGAAGCTTTCTTT. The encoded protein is CASSLLVWAGKTIRTEAFF.

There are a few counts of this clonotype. The CDR3: CASSLEQGLPLHF. The CDR3 region has the DNA TGTGCCAGCAGCTTAGAACAGGGGCTACCCCTCCACTTT. The chain couples TRBV7-2 to TRBJ1-6; TRBD1 matches 7 bases. Germline lookup yields CDR1 SGHTA and CDR2 FQGNSA. The ends lost 1 base at V and 12 bases at J; junction bases unmatched: 3. The CDR3 is 13 amino acids.

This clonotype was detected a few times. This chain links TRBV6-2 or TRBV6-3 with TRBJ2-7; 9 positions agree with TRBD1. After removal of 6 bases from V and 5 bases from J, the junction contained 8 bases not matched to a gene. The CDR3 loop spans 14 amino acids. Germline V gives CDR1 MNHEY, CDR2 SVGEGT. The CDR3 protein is CASRATGGRDEQYF. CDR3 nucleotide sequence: TGTGCCAGCAGAGCAACAGGGGGCCGGGACGAGCAGTACTTC.

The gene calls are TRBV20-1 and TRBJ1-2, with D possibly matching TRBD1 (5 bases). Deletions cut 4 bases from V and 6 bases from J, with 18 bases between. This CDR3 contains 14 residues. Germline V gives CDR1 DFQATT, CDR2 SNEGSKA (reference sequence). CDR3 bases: TGCAGTGCTAAATTCCAGGGAGGCCGACATGGCTACACCTTC. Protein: CSAKFQGGRHGYTF.

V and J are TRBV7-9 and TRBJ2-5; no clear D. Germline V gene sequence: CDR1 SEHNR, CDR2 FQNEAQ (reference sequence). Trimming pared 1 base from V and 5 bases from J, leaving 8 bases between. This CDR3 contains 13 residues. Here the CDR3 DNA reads TGTGCCAGCAGCTTAGAGAACGAGGAGACCCAGTACTTC. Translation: CASSLENEETQYF.